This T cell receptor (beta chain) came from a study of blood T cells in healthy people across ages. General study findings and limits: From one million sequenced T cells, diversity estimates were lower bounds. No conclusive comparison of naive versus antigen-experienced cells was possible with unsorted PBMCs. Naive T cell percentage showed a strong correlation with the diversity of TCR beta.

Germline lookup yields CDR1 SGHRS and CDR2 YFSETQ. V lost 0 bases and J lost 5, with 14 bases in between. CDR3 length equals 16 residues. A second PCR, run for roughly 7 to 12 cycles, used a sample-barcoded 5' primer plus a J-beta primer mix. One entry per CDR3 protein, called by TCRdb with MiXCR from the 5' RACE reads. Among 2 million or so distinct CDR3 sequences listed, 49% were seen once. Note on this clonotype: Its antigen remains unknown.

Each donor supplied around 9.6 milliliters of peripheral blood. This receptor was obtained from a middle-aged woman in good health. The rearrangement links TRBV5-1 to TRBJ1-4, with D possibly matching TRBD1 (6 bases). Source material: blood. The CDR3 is CASSLASGAGNEKLFF. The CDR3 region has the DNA TGCGCCAGCAGCTTGGCCTCGGGGGCGGGGAATGAAAAACTGTTTTTT. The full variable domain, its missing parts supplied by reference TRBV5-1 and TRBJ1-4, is KAGVTQTPRYLIKTRGQQVTLSCSPISGHRSVSWYQQTPGQGLQFLFEYFSETQRNKGNFPGRFSGRQFSNSRSEMNVSTLELGDSALYLCASSLASGAGNEKLFFGSGTQLSVL.